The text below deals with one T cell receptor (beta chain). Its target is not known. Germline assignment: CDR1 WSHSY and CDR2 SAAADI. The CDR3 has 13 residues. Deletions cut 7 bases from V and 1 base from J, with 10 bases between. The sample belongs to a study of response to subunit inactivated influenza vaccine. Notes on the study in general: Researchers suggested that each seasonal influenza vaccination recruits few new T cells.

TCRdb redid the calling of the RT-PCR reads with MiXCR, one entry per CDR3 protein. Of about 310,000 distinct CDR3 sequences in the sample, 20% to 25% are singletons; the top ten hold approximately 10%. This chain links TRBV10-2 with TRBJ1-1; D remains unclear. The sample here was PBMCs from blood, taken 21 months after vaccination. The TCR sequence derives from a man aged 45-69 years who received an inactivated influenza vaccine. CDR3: CASTTDGNTEAFF. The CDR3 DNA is TGCGCCAGCACTACGGACGGGAACACTGAAGCTTTCTTT.